The 30 T cell receptor beta chains below all came from one sample that was sequenced in a study of CD8+ T cells in alopecia areata. Extracted from the samples, RNA was reverse transcribed into cDNA to serve as the sequencing template. The protocol was immunoSEQ multiplex PCR, while the TCRdb copy is restricted to in-frame clones and leaves out a portion. Seen here are 90,000 to 150,000 clones, roughly two thirds observed once, and the top ten hold 2.8%. Sequencing was carried out using CD4+ T cells sorted from blood. All receptors derive from a human donor in good health.

The gene calls are TRBV6-1 and TRBJ2-3; 9 positions agree with TRBD2. Germline trimming cut 4 bases from V and 0 bases from J; bases unmatched to any gene: 8. Germline CDR1 and CDR2: MNHNS and SASEGT. The CDR3 spans 17 residues. CDR3 region: CASSVNSGGSSTDTQYF. The CDR3 DNA sequence: TGTGCCAGCAGTGTGAATAGCGGGGGATCTAGCACAGATACGCAGTATTTT.

The V call is TRBV30, the J call TRBJ1-4; D is perhaps TRBD1 (5 bases). From germline, CDR1 is GTSNPN and CDR2 SVGIG (reference sequence). The CDR3 runs to 13 residues. Trimming cost V 5 bases and J 0 bases, with 7 bases left between them. The CDR3 DNA sequence: TGTGCCTGGCAGGGCCCAACTAATGAAAAACTGTTTTTT. Its translation is CAWQGPTNEKLFF. The full variable domain, in which reference TRBV30 and TRBJ1-4 provide the parts outside the CDR3, is SQTIHQWPATLVQPVGSPLSLECTVEGTSNPNLYWYRQAAGRGLQLLFYSVGIGQISSEVPQNLSASRPQDRQFILSSKKLLLSDSGFYLCAWQGPTNEKLFFGSGTQLSVL.

The chain has TRBV27 and TRBJ1-5; D unclear. CDR1 and CDR2 (germline): MNHEY, SMNVEV (reference sequence). Trimming cost V 5 bases and J 0 bases, with 8 bases left between them. The CDR3 loop spans 14 amino acids. CDR3 in DNA: TGTGCCAGCAGTCTGAGGTATAGCAATCAGCCCCAGCATTTT. It yields the protein CASSLRYSNQPQHF.

Concerning this clone itself: Different DNA sequences within this sample yield the same CDR3. This chain links TRBV6-1 with TRBJ2-3; 7 nucleotides line up with TRBD2. J was trimmed by 6 bases and V by 2 bases; bases with no gene match: 2. Germline CDR1 and CDR2: MNHNS and SASEGT. The CDR3 totals 13 residues. CDR3 loop: CASSEQRGDTQYF. In DNA, the CDR3 is TGTGCCAGCAGTGAACAGCGGGGCGATACGCAGTATTTT.

To note about this clone: The same CDR3 also results from other DNA sequences found in this sample. The V call is TRBV29-1, the J call TRBJ1-1, with TRBD1 matching over 10 bases. In germline, CDR1 is SQVTM, CDR2 ANQGSEA. This CDR3 spans 13 amino acids. V lost 6 bases, J lost 2 bases, and 3 bases stayed unmatched. CDR3 protein: CSVRQGANTEAFF. Written as DNA, the CDR3 is TGCAGCGTGAGACAGGGGGCAAACACTGAAGCTTTCTTT.

The chain has TRBV20-1 and TRBJ2-5; D is uncertain. V lost 5 bases and J 2 bases, leaving 6 bases between the germline ends. Germline assignment: CDR1 DFQATT and CDR2 SNEGSKA (reference sequence). The CDR3 has 11 residues. CDR3 bases: TGCAGTGCTGGGCTACAAGAGACCCAGTACTTC. Protein product: CSAGLQETQYF.

The chain is built from TRBV6-5 and TRBJ1-2; the match to TRBD1 covers 7 bases. This CDR3 spans 14 amino acids. The germline V gene encodes CDR1 MNHEY and CDR2 SVGAGI. V was pared by 0 bases and J by 4 bases, with 2 bases of the junction left unmatched. CDR3 sequence reads: CASSYSTGVYGYTF. CDR3 bases: TGTGCCAGCAGTTACTCTACAGGGGTCTATGGCTACACCTTC.

The chain is built from TRBV25-1 and TRBJ2-5, with 9 positions matching TRBD2. Trimming cost V 0 bases and J 5 bases; bases outside gene matches: 10. The CDR3 has 17 residues. Per the germline V gene, CDR1 is MGHDK and CDR2 is SYGVNS. CDR3 region: CASSEYLAGGLSETQYF. CDR3 DNA: TGTGCCAGCAGTGAATATCTTGCGGGGGGGCTTTCTGAGACCCAGTACTTC.

This clone was recorded a few times. The gene calls are TRBV29-1 and TRBJ1-2; D call uncertain. The V gene's germline CDR1 is SQVTM and CDR2 ANQGSEA. Trimming shortened V by 0 bases and J by 8 bases, and 16 bases separated the two germline ends. The CDR3 is 14 residues long. CDR3 protein: CSVEDRYTPGGYTF. CDR3 DNA sequence: TGCAGCGTTGAAGATCGGTATACACCCGGGGGCTACACCTTC.

V is TRBV29-1 and J is TRBJ1-2, with TRBD1 as a possible D gene (5 bases). This CDR3 has 13 residues. CDR1 and CDR2 from the germline V gene are SQVTM and ANQGSEA. The V end lost 7 bases, the J end lost 3 bases, and 15 bases lay between the germline ends. This chain's CDR3 is CSDGPGGDYGYTF. The CDR3 DNA sequence: TGCAGCGACGGACCCGGGGGGGACTATGGCTACACCTTC.

This clone was recorded a few times. This chain links TRBV29-1 with TRBJ2-7, with D possibly TRBD1 on 6 matching bases. Trimming stripped 5 bases from V and 7 bases from J, with 18 bases between. The CDR3 has 13 amino acids. CDR1 is SQVTM, CDR2 ANQGSEA, per germline. The CDR3 here is CSVFPQGMREQYF. The CDR3 DNA sequence: TGCAGCGTTTTTCCTCAGGGGATGCGGGAGCAGTACTTC.

The rearrangement uses TRBV29-1 and TRBJ1-1; D is unclear. This CDR3 has 13 amino acids. In germline, CDR1 is SQVTM, CDR2 ANQGSEA. Trimming took 7 bases from V and 5 from J, leaving 17 bases between them. CDR3 sequence: CSAAIPAGTEAFF. Here the CDR3 DNA reads TGCAGCGCTGCGATTCCCGCGGGGACTGAAGCTTTCTTT.

The V and J genes are TRBV5-1 and TRBJ2-7; TRBD1 matches 7 bases. The junction had 2 bases not matched to a gene; V was cut back by 0 bases and J by 2 bases. Germline assignment: CDR1 SGHRS and CDR2 YFSETQ. The CDR3 contains 14 residues. In nucleotides, the CDR3 is TGCGCCAGCAGCTTGGGAGGGGGCCCCTACGAGCAGTACTTC. It translates to CASSLGGGPYEQYF.

V and J are TRBV5-1 and TRBJ1-1; the D gene is possibly TRBD1 (6 bases). The CDR3 contains 17 residues. CDR1 and CDR2 (germline): SGHRS, YFSETQ. V was pared by 4 bases and J by 5 bases, with 24 bases between. As DNA, the CDR3 is TGCGCCAGCAGCACACGGAGTGGACAGCCCCAGGGGACTGAAGCTTTCTTT. Its translation: CASSTRSGQPQGTEAFF.

On this clone itself: Other DNA variants within this sample encode the same CDR3. J is TRBJ2-5 and V is TRBV2, with TRBD2 matching 11 bases. J was trimmed by 0 bases and V by 6 bases; bases with no gene match: 3. Germline values: CDR1 SNHLY, CDR2 FYNNEI. The CDR3 spans 15 residues. DNA of the CDR3: TGTGCCAGCAGCGGGACTAGCGGATACCAAGAGACCCAGTACTTC. Amino acid sequence: CASSGTSGYQETQYF. The full variable domain, in which reference TRBV2 and TRBJ2-5 provide the parts outside the CDR3, is EPEVTQTPSHQVTQMGQEVILRCVPISNHLYFYWYRQILGQKVEFLVSFYNNEISEKSEIFDDQFSVERPDGSNFTLKIRSTKLEDSAMYFCASSGTSGYQETQYFGPGTRLLVL.

This chain joins TRBV18 and TRBJ1-4; the match to TRBD1 covers 7 bases. Germline V CDR1 and CDR2: KGHSH, LQKENI. CDR3 length: 14 residues. After removal of 3 bases from V and 8 bases from J, the junction contained 6 bases not matched to a gene. DNA for the CDR3: TGTGCCAGCTCACCTCAGGGGGTAGAAGAAAAACTGTTTTTT. Amino acid sequence: CASSPQGVEEKLFF.

The gene calls are TRBV7-8 and TRBJ1-2; D unresolved. V shed 2 bases and J shed 2 bases, with 9 bases lying between them. The CDR3 has 14 residues. The V gene's germline CDR1 is SGHVS and CDR2 FQNEAQ. Here the CDR3 DNA reads TGTGCCAGCAGCTTACAGGCTCCCAACTATGGCTACACCTTC. Amino acids: CASSLQAPNYGYTF.

The V and J genes are TRBV9 and TRBJ2-1; D possibly matches TRBD1 or TRBD2 (6 bases each). V was clipped by 0 bases and J by 4 bases, with 11 bases between them. CDR1 and CDR2 (germline): SGDLS, YYNGEE. CDR3 length: 15 amino acids. CDR3 sequence: CASSVEGGRYNEQFF. The CDR3 region has the DNA TGTGCCAGCAGCGTAGAAGGGGGGCGGTACAATGAGCAGTTCTTC. Filled out from reference TRBV9 and TRBJ2-1, the complete variable domain reads DSGVTQTPKHLITATGQRVTLRCSPRSGDLSVYWYQQSLDQGLQFLIQYYNGEERAKGNILERFSAQQFPDLHSELNLSSLELGDSALYFCASSVEGGRYNEQFFGPGTRLTVL.

This sequence joins TRBV6-1 and TRBJ1-5; perhaps TRBD1 as D (5 bases). The V gene's germline CDR1 is MNHNS and CDR2 SASEGT. Trimming removed 3 bases at V and 6 bases at J, with 12 bases between. The CDR3 has 14 residues. DNA for the CDR3: TGTGCCAGCAGTGAGATCTGGGGGAGTCAGCCCCAGCATTTT. Its translation is CASSEIWGSQPQHF.

This clone was seen a handful of times. The rearrangement joins TRBV5-1 to TRBJ2-3; D not certain. Germline V gives CDR1 SGHRS, CDR2 YFSETQ. The germline V and J ends were trimmed by 0 bases and 5 bases, with 7 bases remaining between them. This CDR3 is 13 amino acids long. The CDR3 loop reads CASSLGDQDTQYF. DNA of the CDR3: TGCGCCAGCAGCTTGGGTGATCAAGATACGCAGTATTTT.

The gene calls are TRBV27 and TRBJ2-4; the D call may be TRBD1 or TRBD2 (5 bases each). The V and J ends lost 6 bases and 8 bases respectively, with 14 bases between them. CDR3 size: 13 residues. From germline, CDR1 is MNHEY and CDR2 SMNVEV (reference sequence). The CDR3 coding sequence is TGTGCCAGCAGGGGGACCGGGCGGCACATTCAGTACTTC. Its protein product is CASRGTGRHIQYF.

To note about this clone: The sample holds other DNA sequences that translate to the same CDR3. This chain links TRBV7-3 with TRBJ2-5; 7 bases match TRBD2. The junction had 4 bases not matched to a gene; V was cut back by 5 bases and J by 4 bases. The germline CDR1 and CDR2 sequences are SGHTA and FQGTGA. This CDR3 spans 13 amino acids. This CDR3 reads CASSPGGSETQYF. The DNA for the CDR3 is TGTGCCAGCAGCCCGGGGGGATCAGAGACCCAGTACTTC.

The V call is TRBV29-1, the J call TRBJ2-7; TRBD2 matches at 8 bases. Looked up from germline, CDR1 is SQVTM and CDR2 is ANQGSEA. V lost 7 bases, J lost 5 bases, and 4 bases stayed unmatched. The CDR3 is made up of 11 amino acids. In DNA form, the CDR3 reads TGCAGCGCCGGGAGGGGAAACGAGCAGTACTTC. It is translated as CSAGRGNEQYF.

The chain employs TRBV5-4 and TRBJ1-2; maybe TRBD1 (5 bases). V lost 1 base and J lost 5, with 9 bases in between. CDR3 length equals 13 residues. Germline V gives CDR1 SGHNT, CDR2 YYREEE (reference sequence). CDR3 amino acids: CASSLPGTYGYTF. The CDR3 DNA reads as TGTGCCAGCAGCTTGCCGGGGACGTATGGCTACACCTTC. Full variable domain (missing parts from reference TRBV5-4 and TRBJ1-2): ETGVTQSPTHLIKTRGQQVTLRCSSQSGHNTVSWYQQALGQGPQFIFQYYREEENGRGNFPPRFSGLQFPNYSSELNVNALELDDSALYLCASSLPGTYGYTFGSGTRLTVV.

Concerning this clone itself: The same CDR3 also results from other DNA sequences found in this sample. The chain recombines TRBV30 with TRBJ1-2, with unresolved D. Germline loops: CDR1 GTSNPN, CDR2 SVGIG (reference sequence). There are 12 residues in the CDR3. Trimming shortened V by 0 bases and J by 4 bases, and 6 bases separated the two germline ends. The CDR3 nucleotides read TGTGCCTGGAGTGTACGAAGCTATGGCTACACCTTC. Amino acids: CAWSVRSYGYTF.

The chain has TRBV5-1 and TRBJ2-3; 8 nucleotides line up with TRBD2. This CDR3 region has 16 residues. V gave up 6 bases and J gave up 0 bases; unmatched junction bases: 9. CDR1 and CDR2 (germline): SGHRS, YFSETQ. CDR3 sequence: CASKLLAGSSTDTQYF. The CDR3 DNA reads TGCGCCAGCAAGCTCCTAGCGGGTTCTAGCACAGATACGCAGTATTTT.

CDR3 DNA sequence: TGTGCCAGTAGTTTAACGGACCGCCAACAGCCCCAGCATTTT. As protein: CASSLTDRQQPQHF. This chain uses TRBV19 with TRBJ1-5; D ambiguous. The CDR3 consists of 14 residues. The ends were cut back, 5 bases at V and 7 bases at J, with 15 bases in the middle. Germline values: CDR1 LNHDA, CDR2 SQIVND (reference sequence).

The CDR3 region has the DNA TGTGCTAGTGCCCCGCCGGGACGAGCCTACGAGCAGTACTTC. This encodes CASAPPGRAYEQYF. The chain combines TRBV12-5 with TRBJ2-7; the D gene could be TRBD1 or TRBD2 (5 bases each). Trimming removed 7 bases at V and 2 bases at J, with 15 bases between. The CDR3 has 14 residues. CDR1 LGHNT and CDR2 FRNRAP come from the germline V gene.

This clone was seen once. This chain joins TRBV6-5 and TRBJ2-7; 8 bases are shared with TRBD1. The length of the CDR3 is 15 residues. Germline values: CDR1 MNHEY, CDR2 SVGAGI. V was pared by 2 bases and J by 0 bases, with 3 bases of the junction left unmatched. The CDR3 loop is CASSYGQGISYEQYF. The CDR3 coding sequence is TGTGCCAGCAGTTACGGACAGGGAATCTCCTACGAGCAGTACTTC.

The chain combines TRBV5-1 with TRBJ1-1; no reliable D call. There are 14 residues in the CDR3. Germline V gene data show CDR1 as SGHRS and CDR2 as YFSETQ. The V end was cut by 5 bases, the J end by 4 bases, with 15 bases between. The DNA for the CDR3 is TGCGCCAGCAGTCTTACCAGTCAGTTCACTGAAGCTTTCTTT. This codes for CASSLTSQFTEAFF. The whole variable domain, filled in from reference TRBV5-1 and TRBJ1-1, reads KAGVTQTPRYLIKTRGQQVTLSCSPISGHRSVSWYQQTPGQGLQFLFEYFSETQRNKGNFPGRFSGRQFSNSRSEMNVSTLELGDSALYLCASSLTSQFTEAFFGQGTRLTVV.